The 30 T cell receptor beta chains below all came from one sample that was sequenced in a study of T cells in Graves' hyperthyroidism and ophthalmopathy. Regions amplified from RNA transcripts were the TCR beta CDR3 regions. Carried out on the TCR CDR3, a first-round RT-PCR used the HTBI primer set. TCRdb called the multiplex PCR reads again in MiXCR, with one record for every CDR3 protein. The sample lists 450,000 to 700,000 distinct CDR3 sequences, approximately 44% occurring once. Sequencing was performed on peripheral blood or thyroid tissue (not recorded which). Receptor source: a young woman with Graves' hyperthyroidism.

The chain carries TRBV19 and TRBJ1-1; D call uncertain. The CDR3 length is 13 residues. V lost 2 bases, J lost 2 bases, and 6 bases lay in between. CDR1 and CDR2 (germline): LNHDA, SQIVND (reference sequence). The CDR3 region has the DNA TGTGCCAGTAGTATACTCCCCAACACTGAAGCTTTCTTT. The encoded protein is CASSILPNTEAFF.

In regard to this clonotype: An end of the junction does not agree with germline; a read error may underlie this. The genes are TRBV15 and TRBJ1-3, with D unresolved. The CDR3 consists of 14 residues. Germline V lookup: CDR1 LNHNV, CDR2 YYDKDF (reference sequence). As DNA, the CDR3 is TGTGCCACCAGCAGAGCCGGGTCCGGAAGCACCATATATTTT. Residues: CATSRAGSGSTIYF.

This clonotype has only one observation. The conserved phenylalanine or tryptophan normally closing the CDR3 is absent here, so this likely arose from a read error. V gene TRBV7-2 combines with J gene TRBJ2-2; D remains unclear. The length of the CDR3 is 14 residues. Germline V CDR1 and CDR2: SGHTA, FQGNSA. The V and J ends lost 6 bases and 3 bases respectively, with 11 bases between them. The CDR3 DNA sequence: TGTGCCAGCAGTTTGGCCTACCACACCGGGGAGCTGTTTGTT. Protein: CASSLAYHTGELFV.

Only a few counts were recorded for this clonotype. A much larger clone lies a single base off, so this may be a read error. The rearrangement uses TRBV7-2 and TRBJ1-5, with 7 positions matching TRBD1. V lost 4 bases and J lost 2; bases outside the gene matches: 5. The CDR3 is made up of 15 amino acids. Germline values: CDR1 SGHTA, CDR2 FQGNSA. Here the CDR3 DNA reads TGTGCCAGCAGCTCACAGGGGCCGGGCAATCAGCCCCAGCATTTT. This encodes CASSSQGPGNQPQHF.

This clonotype was seen many times. Here the CDR3 reads CASNDAPTGYHEQYF. The CDR3 DNA is TGTGCCAGCAACGATGCCCCCACAGGGTACCACGAGCAGTACTTC. The J gene is TRBJ2-7, the V gene TRBV12-3 or TRBV12-4; TRBD1 is a possible D gene (6 bases). V was shortened by 7 bases and J by 5 bases, with 21 bases between the two germline ends. This CDR3 comprises 15 residues.

This chain connects TRBV5-5 to TRBJ2-5; 9 bases agree with TRBD2. V trimming: 3 bases; J trimming: 5 bases; junction bases outside the gene matches: 5. Germline CDR1 and CDR2: SGHKS and YYEKEE (reference sequence). CDR3 length: 14 residues. The CDR3 reads CASSYIAGAETQYF. In DNA, the CDR3 is TGTGCCAGCAGCTATATAGCGGGGGCCGAGACCCAGTACTTC.

The sample holds many counts of this clonotype. This chain uses TRBV7-2 with TRBJ2-7, with D possibly matching TRBD1 (6 bases). The CDR3 consists of 14 residues. CDR1 and CDR2 (germline): SGHTA, FQGNSA. V lost 8 bases, J lost 0 bases, and 14 bases lay in between. CDR3 amino acids: CASGNREISYEQYF. For the CDR3, the DNA is TGTGCCAGCGGGAACAGGGAGATCTCCTACGAGCAGTACTTC. Full variable domain (outside the CDR3, taken from reference TRBV7-2 and TRBJ2-7): GAGVSQSPSNKVTEKGKDVELRCDPISGHTALYWYRQSLGQGLEFLIYFQGNSAPDKSGLPSDRFSAERTGGSVSTLTIQRTQQEDSAVYLCASGNREISYEQYFGPGTRLTVT.

This clonotype was recorded many times. The chain joins TRBV11-2 to TRBJ2-7; 9 positions agree with TRBD1. Germline loops: CDR1 SGHAT, CDR2 FQNNGV. The CDR3 length is 14 residues. Trimming at V came to 6 bases and at J to 0 bases, leaving 3 bases not matched to a gene. The CDR3, as DNA: TGTGCCAGCAGGACGGGACAGGGCTCCTACGAGCAGTACTTC. Encoded protein: CASRTGQGSYEQYF.

This clonotype was counted between two and nine times. The rearrangement links TRBV24-1 to TRBJ2-3; D perhaps matches TRBD2 (5 bases). The CDR3 is 13 residues long. Germline loops: CDR1 KGHDR, CDR2 SFDVKD. Trimming removed 11 bases from V and 3 bases from J, with 14 bases in between. In nucleotides, the CDR3 is TGTGCCATCCGGGGATGGGATACAGATACGCAGTATTTT. It yields the protein CAIRGWDTDTQYF.

The rearrangement uses TRBV7-9 and TRBJ2-7; D possibly corresponds to TRBD2 (5 bases). This CDR3 is built from 14 residues. CDR1 is SEHNR, CDR2 FQNEAQ, per germline (reference sequence). V lost 5 bases and J lost 7, with 18 bases in between. For the CDR3, the DNA is TGTGCCAGCAGCCCCAGCCCCTTGGGAGATGAGCAGTACTTC. Encoded protein: CASSPSPLGDEQYF.

As for this clonotype: This may be a read error: a much more frequent sequence differs by one nucleotide. The gene calls are TRBV27 and TRBJ1-1, with D perhaps TRBD1 (6 bases). CDR1 and CDR2 from the germline V gene are MNHEY and SMNVEV (reference sequence). The CDR3 length is 14 residues. The CDR3 loop is CTSSLSRGPTEAFF. The CDR3 region has the DNA TGTACCAGCAGTTTATCGCGGGGGCCCACTGAAGCTTTCTTT.

The chain combines TRBV20-1 with TRBJ1-2, with 8 bases aligning to TRBD1. CDR1 is DFQATT, CDR2 SNEGSKA, per germline (reference sequence). V lost 6 bases to trimming and J lost 7 bases; unmatched junction nucleotides: 19. This CDR3 comprises 16 residues. Written as DNA, the CDR3 is TGCAGTGCCAGCTCCCCCCGTAGGACAGGGTGGGTTGGCTACACCTTC. Protein: CSASSPRRTGWVGYTF.

J is TRBJ2-5 and V is TRBV5-5; 8 nucleotides match TRBD1. Germline V gene data show CDR1 as SGHKS and CDR2 as YYEKEE (reference sequence). The CDR3 has 15 amino acids. Losses at the gene ends were 3 bases for V and 5 bases for J; bases not matched to a gene: 9. The CDR3 bases are TGTGCCAGCAGCTCCCCAGGGGGCCTGGGGGAGACCCAGTACTTC. Its protein product is CASSSPGGLGETQYF.

This clonotype was counted at least ten times. J is TRBJ1-1 and V is TRBV4-2; D remains ambiguous. CDR3 size: 13 residues. Germline CDR1 and CDR2: LGHNA and YNFKEQ. Trimming cost V 4 bases and J 8 bases, with 14 bases left between them. Written as DNA, the CDR3 is TGTGCCAGCAGCCCAGGCGTTGGTATGGAAGCTTTCTTT. Translated: CASSPGVGMEAFF.

The CDR3 bases are TGCAGCGTTGTGGGCCTGGCCCTCTCTGGAAACACCATATATTTT. Translation gives CSVVGLALSGNTIYF. The chain links TRBV29-1 to TRBJ1-3; D gene ambiguous. This CDR3 is built from 15 residues. V gave up 4 bases and J gave up 0 bases, with 13 bases separating them. The germline V gene has CDR1 SQVTM and CDR2 ANQGSEA.

In this sample, this clonotype turned up a few times. J is TRBJ2-3 and V is TRBV2; D is ambiguous. Germline V gene sequence: CDR1 SNHLY, CDR2 FYNNEI. The CDR3 totals 12 residues. The V and J ends lost 4 bases and 6 bases respectively, with 8 bases between them. Here the CDR3 DNA reads TGTGCCAGCAGTGTCTCGGAGGATACGCAGTATTTT. It specifies CASSVSEDTQYF. Full variable domain (remainder filled in from reference TRBV2 and TRBJ2-3): EPEVTQTPSHQVTQMGQEVILRCVPISNHLYFYWYRQILGQKVEFLVSFYNNEISEKSEIFDDQFSVERPDGSNFTLKIRSTKLEDSAMYFCASSVSEDTQYFGPGTRLTVL.

V is TRBV7-9 and J is TRBJ2-7; TRBD2 might be the D (6 bases). The CDR3 extends over 14 amino acids. With 5 bases removed from V and 8 bases from J, the gap between germline ends came to 19 bases. Germline-derived CDR1 and CDR2 are SEHNR and FQNEAQ (reference sequence). The CDR3 DNA sequence: TGTGCCAGCAGCCAATTGGAGGGCTTCCCCCAGCAGTACTTC. It yields the protein CASSQLEGFPQQYF.

The CDR3 coding sequence is TGTGCCAGCAGCCACGGGACTAGCGGTAATCAAGAGACCCAGTACTTC. As protein: CASSHGTSGNQETQYF. This rearrangement joins TRBV7-3 to TRBJ2-5; 11 nucleotides align to TRBD2. The germline CDR1 and CDR2 sequences are SGHTA and FQGTGA. V shed 5 bases, J shed 2 bases, and the junction held 7 bases outside the gene matches. This CDR3 comprises 16 residues.

Many counts were recorded for this clonotype. This chain joins TRBV5-1 and TRBJ2-7; tentative D call: TRBD2 (6 bases). There are 12 residues in the CDR3. Trimming removed 9 bases from V and 7 bases from J, with 17 bases in between. CDR1 SGHRS and CDR2 YFSETQ come from the germline V gene. The DNA of the CDR3 is TGCGCCACCAAGGGGACTTCCCTTGAGCAGTACTTC. It yields the protein CATKGTSLEQYF. The entire variable domain, with the rest obtained from reference TRBV5-1 and TRBJ2-7, is as follows: KAGVTQTPRYLIKTRGQQVTLSCSPISGHRSVSWYQQTPGQGLQFLFEYFSETQRNKGNFPGRFSGRQFSNSRSEMNVSTLELGDSALYLCATKGTSLEQYFGPGTRLTVT.

This clonotype was seen ten or more times. This chain links TRBV7-2 with TRBJ2-5; tentatively, D is TRBD2 (6 bases). V was pared by 5 bases and J by 5 bases, with 24 bases between. The germline gives CDR1 SGHTA, CDR2 FQGNSA. CDR3 length: 17 residues. CDR3 coding DNA: TGTGCCAGCAGCGCCCGGGAGCTGAGCGGTTCGGGGGAGACCCAGTACTTC. It is translated as CASSARELSGSGETQYF.

This clonotype was detected ten times or more. CDR3 nucleotide sequence: TGTGCCAGCACCGGGACAGGGACGTACGAGCAGTACTTC. This sequence encodes CASTGTGTYEQYF. The genes are TRBV12-3 or TRBV12-4 and TRBJ2-7, with 9 bases matching TRBD1. The CDR3 covers 13 residues. V lost 7 bases and J lost 4; bases outside the gene matches: 5.

This clonotype was seen many times. This chain links TRBV6-4 with TRBJ2-5; tentative D call: TRBD1 (6 bases). The CDR3 has 11 amino acids. Trimming left V 9 bases short and J 1 base short, with 6 bases between. CDR1 and CDR2 (germline): MRHNA, SNTAGT. CDR3 protein: CARDSQETQYF. DNA of the CDR3: TGTGCCAGGGACAGCCAAGAGACCCAGTACTTC.

The chain combines TRBV5-5 with TRBJ2-7; 8 positions agree with TRBD2. CDR3 length: 13 residues. Per germline, CDR1 SGHKS and CDR2 YYEKEE (reference sequence). J gave up 3 bases and V 4 bases, and 3 bases lay outside the gene matches. DNA for the CDR3: TGTGCCAGCAGCGCGGGAGGACACTACGAGCAGTACTTC. Translating it yields CASSAGGHYEQYF.

This clonotype was observed many times. Germline is not matched at one junction end, which may reflect a read error. The chain carries TRBV19 and TRBJ2-7; D is unresolved. The CDR3 totals 13 residues. Germline V gene data show CDR1 as LNHDA and CDR2 as SQIVND (reference sequence). The CDR3 loop reads CTSSNRVAYEQYF. The CDR3 DNA reads as TGTACCAGTAGTAACCGGGTGGCCTACGAGCAGTACTTC.

This chain joins TRBV20-1 and TRBJ2-7, with D possibly called TRBD1 or TRBD2 (5 bases each). Trimming removed 6 bases from V and 2 bases from J, with 17 bases in between. Per the germline V gene, CDR1 is DFQATT and CDR2 is SNEGSKA (reference sequence). CDR3 length: 14 amino acids. The CDR3: CSATGPKNAYEQYF. The CDR3 DNA reads as TGCAGTGCGACGGGACCTAAGAACGCCTACGAGCAGTACTTC.

This clonotype was detected once. The V call is TRBV5-1, the J call TRBJ2-2, with 8 bases aligning to TRBD2. Germline values: CDR1 SGHRS, CDR2 YFSETQ. This CDR3 is built from 16 residues. J gave up 5 bases and V 0 bases, and 6 bases lay outside the gene matches. The CDR3 loop reads CASSLASAGVTGELFF. Written as DNA, the CDR3 is TGCGCCAGCAGCTTGGCCTCAGCGGGAGTGACCGGGGAGCTGTTTTTT.

The rearrangement uses TRBV7-6 and TRBJ2-7, with D unresolved. Germline-derived CDR1 and CDR2 are SGHVS and FNYEAQ. The V end was cut by 1 base, the J end by 2 bases, with 12 bases between. The CDR3 loop spans 15 amino acids. CDR3 loop: CASSLDAGPAYEQYF. The DNA of the CDR3 is TGTGCCAGCAGCTTAGATGCTGGACCCGCCTACGAGCAGTACTTC.

About this clonotype: The final CDR3 position lacks the conserved phenylalanine or tryptophan, pointing to a likely read error. It is unclear where the CDR3 begins or ends on the DNA, so no DNA is shown, and the CDR3 is as TCRdb lists it. The CDR3 reads CASSIDAS. The rearrangement links TRBV19 to TRBJ2-5; TRBD2, as called in the table, went unchecked against the DNA. The CDR3 sequence runs 8 residues, both termini included. Germline V gene lookup returns CDR1 LNHDA and CDR2 SQIVND (reference sequence).

This clonotype was found many times. The chain couples TRBV2 to TRBJ1-5, with 8 bases matching TRBD1. V was clipped by 5 bases and J by 5 bases; unmatched bases: 11. Per the germline V gene, CDR1 is SNHLY and CDR2 is FYNNEI. The CDR3 extends over 16 amino acids. The CDR3 DNA is TGTGCCAGCAGTAGCAGGGGGCGCGTGTCTGATCAGCCCCAGCATTTT. Translated: CASSSRGRVSDQPQHF.

CDR3 region: CASSPDGASYEQYF. The DNA for the CDR3 is TGTGCCAGCAGCCCAGACGGGGCCTCCTACGAGCAGTACTTC. The chain is built from TRBV9 and TRBJ2-7; either TRBD1 or TRBD2 may fit D (5 bases each). The V gene lost 4 bases and the J gene lost 0 bases, with 11 bases spanning the gap. Germline V gene sequence: CDR1 SGDLS, CDR2 YYNGEE. The CDR3 loop spans 14 amino acids.